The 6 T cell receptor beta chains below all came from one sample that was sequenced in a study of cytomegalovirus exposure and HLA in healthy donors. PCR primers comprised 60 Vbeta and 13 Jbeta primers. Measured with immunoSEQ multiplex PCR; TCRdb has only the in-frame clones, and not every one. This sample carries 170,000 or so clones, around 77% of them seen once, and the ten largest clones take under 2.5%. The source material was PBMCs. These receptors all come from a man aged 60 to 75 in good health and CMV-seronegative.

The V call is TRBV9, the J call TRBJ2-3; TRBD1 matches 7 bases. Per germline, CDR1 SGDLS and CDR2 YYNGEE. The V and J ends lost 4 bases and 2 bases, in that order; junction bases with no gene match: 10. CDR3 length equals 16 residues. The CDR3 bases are TGTGCCAGCAGCAACGTGGGACAGCGAAACACAGATACGCAGTATTTT. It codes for CASSNVGQRNTDTQYF.

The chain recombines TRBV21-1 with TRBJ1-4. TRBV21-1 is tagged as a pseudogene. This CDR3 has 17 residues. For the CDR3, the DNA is TGTGCCAGCACCCCCTCATCCCCTAGGGAGAGTAATGAAAAACTGTTTTTT. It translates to CASTPSSPRESNEKLFF.

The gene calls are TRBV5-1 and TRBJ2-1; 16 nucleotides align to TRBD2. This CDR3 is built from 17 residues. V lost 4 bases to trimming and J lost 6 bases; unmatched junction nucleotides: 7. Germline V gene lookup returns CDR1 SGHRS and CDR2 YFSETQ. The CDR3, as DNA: TGCGCCAGCAGCACCGGGACTAGCGGGGGGGGTCGCAATGAGCAGTTCTTC. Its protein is CASSTGTSGGGRNEQFF. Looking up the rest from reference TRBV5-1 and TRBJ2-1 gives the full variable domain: KAGVTQTPRYLIKTRGQQVTLSCSPISGHRSVSWYQQTPGQGLQFLFEYFSETQRNKGNFPGRFSGRQFSNSRSEMNVSTLELGDSALYLCASSTGTSGGGRNEQFFGPGTRLTVL.

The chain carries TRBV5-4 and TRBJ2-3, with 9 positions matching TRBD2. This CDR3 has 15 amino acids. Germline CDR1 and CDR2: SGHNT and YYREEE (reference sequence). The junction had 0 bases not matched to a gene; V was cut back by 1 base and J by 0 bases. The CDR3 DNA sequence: TGTGCCAGCAGCTTGACTAGCGGGAGCACAGATACGCAGTATTTT. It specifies CASSLTSGSTDTQYF.

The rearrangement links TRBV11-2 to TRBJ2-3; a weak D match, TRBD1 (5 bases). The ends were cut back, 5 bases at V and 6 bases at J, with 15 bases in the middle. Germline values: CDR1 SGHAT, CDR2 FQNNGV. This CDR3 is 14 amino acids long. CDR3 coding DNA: TGTGCCAGCAGCCGCAGGGAATTAGTCGATACGCAGTATTTT. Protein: CASSRRELVDTQYF.

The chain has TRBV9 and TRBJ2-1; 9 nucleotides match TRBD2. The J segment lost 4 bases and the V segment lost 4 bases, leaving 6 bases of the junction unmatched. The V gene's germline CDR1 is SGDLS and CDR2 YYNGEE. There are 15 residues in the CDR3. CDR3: CASSPASGVYNEQFF. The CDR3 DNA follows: TGTGCCAGCAGCCCGGCTAGCGGGGTTTACAATGAGCAGTTCTTC. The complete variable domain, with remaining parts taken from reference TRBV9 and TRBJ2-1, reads DSGVTQTPKHLITATGQRVTLRCSPRSGDLSVYWYQQSLDQGLQFLIQYYNGEERAKGNILERFSAQQFPDLHSELNLSSLELGDSALYFCASSPASGVYNEQFFGPGTRLTVL.